Included here is one T cell receptor (beta chain) sequence, with context. The antigen remains unidentified. The sample is drawn from a study of OX40 agonist ivuxolimab in advanced cancers. Across the whole study: At around 83% male, the cohort had a mean age of about 55 years, ranging from roughly 20 to 85. General study results and limits: The study observed clonal expansion of CD4+ and CD8+ blood T cells by week 6 at 0.1 to 3.0 mg/kg. Expanded clones tended on average to be more numerous among CD8+ T cells than CD4+. Low normalized clonal expansion also occurred in some nonresponding patients.

CDR3 length equals 16 residues. With V trimmed by 0 bases and J by 1 base, 4 bases remained unmatched. Germline CDR1 MNHNS, CDR2 SASEGT. The protocol was immunoSEQ multiplex PCR, while the TCRdb copy is restricted to in-frame clones and leaves out a portion. The data contain 55,000 to 70,000 clones, approximately 87% of them seen just once; the ten biggest clones take up about 2.1%. The V and J genes are TRBV6-1 and TRBJ2-7, with 9 bases aligning to TRBD2. The sequence derives from an adult with an advanced solid tumor such as melanoma, head and neck, liver or kidney cancer. This material consisted of CD4+ or CD8+ T cells sorted from blood, taken in a trial of the OX40 agonist ivuxolimab. CDR3 residues: CASSEAVAGVSYEQYF. CDR3 coding DNA: TGTGCCAGCAGTGAAGCTGTAGCGGGAGTGTCCTACGAGCAGTACTTC.